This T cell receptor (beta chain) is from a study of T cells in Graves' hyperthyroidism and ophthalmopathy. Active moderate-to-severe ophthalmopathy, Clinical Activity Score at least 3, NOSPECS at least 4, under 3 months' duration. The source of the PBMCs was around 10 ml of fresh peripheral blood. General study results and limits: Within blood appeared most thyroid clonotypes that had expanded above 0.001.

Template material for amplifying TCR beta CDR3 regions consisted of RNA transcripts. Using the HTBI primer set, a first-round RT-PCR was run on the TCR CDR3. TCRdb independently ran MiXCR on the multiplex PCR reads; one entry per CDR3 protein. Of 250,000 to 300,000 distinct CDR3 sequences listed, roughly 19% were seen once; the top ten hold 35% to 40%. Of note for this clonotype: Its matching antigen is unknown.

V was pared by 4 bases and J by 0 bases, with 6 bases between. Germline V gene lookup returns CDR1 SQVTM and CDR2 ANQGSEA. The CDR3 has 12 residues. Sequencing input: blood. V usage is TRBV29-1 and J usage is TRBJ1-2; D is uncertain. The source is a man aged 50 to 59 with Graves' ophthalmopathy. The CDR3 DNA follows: TGCAGCGTTGTTGAGTCTAACTATGGCTACACCTTC. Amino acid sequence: CSVVESNYGYTF.